There are a few counts of the clone carrying this TCR beta chain. Its antigen is not known. MiXCR, run by TCRdb on the 5' RACE reads, gives a single entry per CDR3 protein. The table shows around 100,000 distinct CDR3 sequences, with nearly 4.5% occurring only once. Time point in this sample: sample taken at primary tumor resection. Untreated early-stage non-small cell lung cancer patients, fewer than 85 in total, were the donors. TCRs were sequenced from unsorted whole RNA of tumor, nontumor lung or PBMC. CDR3 length: 14 residues. Germline CDR1 MNHEY, CDR2 SMNVEV (reference sequence). The V segment lost 9 bases and the J segment 1 base; nucleotides outside the gene matches: 7. This record comes from a study of spatial heterogeneity in lung cancer. For the study at large: A consistent excess of beta-chain over alpha-chain sequences was detected. In tumor regions TCR transcript counts correlated strongly with a matched bulk RNA-seq T cell module score. Regarding the study as a whole: Mutation counts in tumors were tracked by counts of expanded intratumoral alpha and beta TCRs.

Sequences were derived from lung tumor tissue, sampled at surgery. This chain links TRBV27 with TRBJ2-5; the match to TRBD2 covers 8 bases. This TCR was recovered from a male donor with early-stage non-small cell lung cancer. The CDR3 region has the DNA TGTGCCAGTAGAGGGCTAGCGGGCCAAGAGACCCAGTACTTC. Its translation is CASRGLAGQETQYF.